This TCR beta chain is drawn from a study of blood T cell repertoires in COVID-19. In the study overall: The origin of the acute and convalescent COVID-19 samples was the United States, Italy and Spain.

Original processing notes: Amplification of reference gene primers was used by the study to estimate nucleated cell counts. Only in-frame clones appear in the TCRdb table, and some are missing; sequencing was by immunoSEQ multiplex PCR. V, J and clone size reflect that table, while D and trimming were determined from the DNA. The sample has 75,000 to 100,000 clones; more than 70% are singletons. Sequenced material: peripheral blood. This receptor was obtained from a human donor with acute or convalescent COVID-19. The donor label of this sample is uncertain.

The CDR3 sequence: CASSQSAGYTGELFF. In DNA form, the CDR3 reads TGTGCCAGCAGCCAATCCGCGGGCTACACCGGGGAGCTGTTTTTT. V is TRBV3-1 (or the pseudogene TRBV3-2) and J is TRBJ2-2; a weak D match, TRBD2 (5 bases). Looked up from germline, CDR1 is LGHDT and CDR2 is YNNKEL (reference sequence). The CDR3 has 15 residues. The germline V and J ends were trimmed by 2 bases and 3 bases, with 10 bases remaining between them.